Each of the 8 T cell receptor beta chains below was sequenced from the same sample in a study of cytomegalovirus exposure and HLA in healthy donors. The primer mix had 60 Vbeta and 13 Jbeta primers. Using immunoSEQ multiplex PCR, the repertoire was profiled, and TCRdb retains in-frame clones only, with some absent. The repertoire holds fewer than 150,000 clones, with roughly 82% as singletons. The sequenced sample consisted of PBMCs. Every receptor here comes from a human donor in good health.

CDR3 amino acids: CASSDTNSYNSPLHF. CDR3 DNA: TGTGCCAGCAGTGACACTAACTCCTATAATTCACCCCTCCACTTT. V and J are TRBV2 and TRBJ1-6; D call uncertain. The CDR3 totals 15 residues. V gave up 3 bases and J gave up 0 bases, with 6 bases separating them. CDR1 SNHLY and CDR2 FYNNEI come from the germline V gene.

A word on this clone: This likely comes from a read error, as the CDR3 has no conserved phenylalanine or tryptophan at its end. The CDR3 region has the DNA TGCGCCAGCAGTGAGACCTCGGGAGCTAATGAAGCTTTCTCT. It translates to CASSETSGANEAFS. This chain connects TRBV10-1 to TRBJ1-1; no clear D gene. The CDR3 has 14 amino acids. Per the germline V gene, CDR1 is WNHNN and CDR2 is SYGVQD (reference sequence). Trimming took 2 bases from V and 7 from J, leaving 14 bases between them.

This rearrangement joins TRBV18 to TRBJ2-2, with D perhaps TRBD1 (6 bases). Trimming shortened V by 8 bases and J by 6 bases, and 16 bases separated the two germline ends. CDR3 length: 14 residues. In germline, CDR1 is KGHSH, CDR2 LQKENI. In nucleotides, the CDR3 is TGTGCCAGCCACTATACAGGGCAAGCCGGGGAGCTGTTTTTT. Its protein is CASHYTGQAGELFF.

The genes are TRBV9 and TRBJ2-2, with 10 nucleotides matching TRBD2. This CDR3 region has 18 residues. V shed 4 bases, J shed 1 base, and the junction held 10 bases outside the gene matches. Per the germline V gene, CDR1 is SGDLS and CDR2 is YYNGEE. CDR3 region: CASSQQLTSGLNTGELFF. CDR3 nucleotides: TGTGCCAGCAGCCAGCAATTGACTAGCGGGTTGAACACCGGGGAGCTGTTTTTT.

The chain is built from TRBV5-1 and TRBJ2-2, with D unresolved. Per germline, CDR1 SGHRS and CDR2 YFSETQ. V dropped 3 bases and J dropped 0 bases, with 12 bases sitting between them. This CDR3 region has 16 residues. CDR3 nucleotide sequence: TGCGCCAGCAGCTCTTCGACTGTCGCGAACACCGGGGAGCTGTTTTTT. Translated, it gives CASSSSTVANTGELFF.

This clone has a single count. CDR3 residues: CAVTEHNEQFF. The CDR3 DNA reads as TGCGCCGTCACAGAACACAATGAGCAGTTCTTC. The chain carries TRBV5-1 and TRBJ2-1; D gene ambiguous. V was pared by 10 bases and J by 5 bases, with 10 bases between. Germline loops: CDR1 SGHRS, CDR2 YFSETQ. The CDR3 extends over 11 amino acids.

The chain employs TRBV5-6 and TRBJ2-5; TRBD2 matches 16 bases. After removal of 7 bases from V and 9 bases from J, the junction contained 12 bases not matched to a gene. In germline, CDR1 is SGHDT, CDR2 YYEEEE. CDR3 size: 16 residues. For the CDR3, the DNA is TGTGCCAGCTCCCGGGGACTAGCGGGAGGGATGGAGGCCCAGTACTTC. Its protein product is CASSRGLAGGMEAQYF.

The CDR3 DNA follows: TGTGCCAGCAGCTTAGAAAAAGGTCGGGCGGGAGCCTCCTACGAGCAGTACTTC. Translated, it gives CASSLEKGRAGASYEQYF. The rearrangement uses TRBV11-2 and TRBJ2-7, with TRBD2 identical over 7 bases. The V segment lost 0 bases and the J segment 0 bases; nucleotides outside the gene matches: 11. CDR1 is SGHAT, CDR2 FQNNGV, per germline. CDR3 size: 18 residues.